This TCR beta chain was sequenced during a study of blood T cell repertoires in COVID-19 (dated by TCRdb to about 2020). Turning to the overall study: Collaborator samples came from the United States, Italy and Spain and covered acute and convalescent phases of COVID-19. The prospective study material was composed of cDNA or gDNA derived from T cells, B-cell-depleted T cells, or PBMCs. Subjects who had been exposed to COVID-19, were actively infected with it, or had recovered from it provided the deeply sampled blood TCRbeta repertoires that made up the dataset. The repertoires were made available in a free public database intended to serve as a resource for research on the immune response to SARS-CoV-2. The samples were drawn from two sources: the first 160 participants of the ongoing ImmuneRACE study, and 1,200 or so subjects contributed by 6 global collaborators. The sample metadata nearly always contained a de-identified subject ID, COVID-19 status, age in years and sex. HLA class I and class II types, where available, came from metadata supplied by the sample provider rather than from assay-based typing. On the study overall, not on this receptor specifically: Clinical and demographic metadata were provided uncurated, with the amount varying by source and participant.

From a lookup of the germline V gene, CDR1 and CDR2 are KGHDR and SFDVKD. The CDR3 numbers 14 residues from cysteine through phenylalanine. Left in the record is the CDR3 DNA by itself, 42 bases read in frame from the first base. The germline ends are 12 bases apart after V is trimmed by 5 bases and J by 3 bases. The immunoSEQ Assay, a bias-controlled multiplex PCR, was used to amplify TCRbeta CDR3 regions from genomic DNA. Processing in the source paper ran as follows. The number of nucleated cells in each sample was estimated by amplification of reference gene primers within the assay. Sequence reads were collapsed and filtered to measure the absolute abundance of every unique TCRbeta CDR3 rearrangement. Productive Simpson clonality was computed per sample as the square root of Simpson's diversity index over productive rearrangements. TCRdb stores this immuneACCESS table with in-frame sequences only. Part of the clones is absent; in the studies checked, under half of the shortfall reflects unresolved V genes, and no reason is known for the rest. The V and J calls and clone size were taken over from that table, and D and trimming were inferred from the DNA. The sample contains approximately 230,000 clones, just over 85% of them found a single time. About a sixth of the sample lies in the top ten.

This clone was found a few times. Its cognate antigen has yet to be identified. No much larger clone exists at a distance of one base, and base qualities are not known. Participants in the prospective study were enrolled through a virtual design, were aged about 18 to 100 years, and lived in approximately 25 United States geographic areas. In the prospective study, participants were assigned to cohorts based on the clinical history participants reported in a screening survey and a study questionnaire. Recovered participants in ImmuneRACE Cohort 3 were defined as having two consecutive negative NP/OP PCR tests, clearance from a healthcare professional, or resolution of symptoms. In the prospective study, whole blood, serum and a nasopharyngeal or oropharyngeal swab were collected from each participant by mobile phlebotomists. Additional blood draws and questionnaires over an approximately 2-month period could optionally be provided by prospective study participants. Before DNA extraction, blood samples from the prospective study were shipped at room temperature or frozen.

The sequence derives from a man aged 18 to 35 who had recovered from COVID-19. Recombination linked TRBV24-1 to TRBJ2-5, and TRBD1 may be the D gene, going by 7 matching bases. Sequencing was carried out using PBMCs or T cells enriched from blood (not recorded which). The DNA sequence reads TGTGCCACCAGTGCAGGGGGGTTTGAAGAGACCCAGTACTTC. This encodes CATSAGGFEETQYF.